One sample yielded the 4 T cell receptor beta chains listed below, sequenced in a study of cytomegalovirus exposure and HLA in healthy donors. PCR primers comprised 60 Vbeta and 13 Jbeta primers. Method: immunoSEQ multiplex PCR; TCRdb's copy keeps in-frame clones and lacks some. The table records about 100,000 clones, 50% to 70% of them present only once. The sample taken for sequencing was PBMCs. The receptors stem from a man aged 25-45 years in good health and CMV-seropositive.

The chain combines TRBV10-3 with TRBJ1-5, with 8 bases fitting TRBD1. This CDR3 has 15 residues. In germline, CDR1 is ENHRY, CDR2 SYGVKD. The J segment lost 0 bases and the V segment lost 6 bases, leaving 4 bases of the junction unmatched. CDR3 DNA: TGTGCCATCAGCCCGGGACAGGATAGCAATCAGCCCCAGCATTTT. Residues: CAISPGQDSNQPQHF.

The chain recombines TRBV11-3 with TRBJ1-5; D gene ambiguous. This CDR3 contains 18 residues. Germline assignment: CDR1 SGHNT and CDR2 YENEEA. Trimming took 2 bases from V and 6 from J, leaving 23 bases between them. CDR3 nucleotides: TGTGCCAGCAGCTTACGGTGTCTTGACTCCTCGGTCAGTCAGCCCCAGCATTTT. This gives the protein CASSLRCLDSSVSQPQHF.

This clone was counted only a few times. The CDR3 is CASSQKRGSNQPQHF. In nucleotides, the CDR3 is TGCGCCAGCAGCCAAAAACGGGGGTCCAATCAGCCCCAGCATTTT. The chain employs TRBV4-1 and TRBJ1-5; D might be TRBD1 (5 bases). CDR1 is MGHRA and CDR2 is YSYEKL in the germline V gene. CDR3 length: 15 amino acids. V lost 2 bases and J lost 3, with 11 bases in between.

This chain links TRBV27 with TRBJ1-5; D perhaps matches TRBD1 (6 bases). This CDR3 contains 14 residues. Germline lookup yields CDR1 MNHEY and CDR2 SMNVEV (reference sequence). V lost 5 bases, J lost 5 bases, and 13 bases lay in between. CDR3: CASSPEQGDQPQHF. The CDR3 bases are TGTGCCAGCAGTCCAGAACAGGGAGATCAGCCCCAGCATTTT.